This TCR beta chain came from a study of somatic mutations in cytotoxic T cells in rheumatoid arthritis. Clones were sequenced by immunoSEQ multiplex PCR, and TCRdb holds only the in-frame ones, with some missing. The sample has almost 20,000 clones, over 75% seen once; the top ten hold roughly a tenth. On this clone itself: Its antigen remains unidentified.

Findings and limits, study-wide: Some patients, about an eighth of the roughly 65, had a largest CD8+ clone that exceeded 20% of CD8+ cells. Patients with rheumatoid arthritis did not differ significantly from age-matched healthy controls in CD8+ T-cell clonality. Among patients with rheumatoid arthritis, but not healthy controls, CD8+ clonality increased with age.

The CDR3 loop spans 16 amino acids. Germline V gives CDR1 LNHDA, CDR2 SQIVND (reference sequence). Losses at the gene ends were 4 bases for V and 0 bases for J; bases not matched to a gene: 5. Input material: CD8+ T cells sorted from blood. This chain joins TRBV19 and TRBJ1-1; 10 bases fit TRBD1. The clonotype originates from a woman between 50 and 59 years old in good health. CDR3 in amino acids: CASSKGQGLMNTEAFF. In DNA, the CDR3 is TGTGCCAGTAGTAAGGGACAGGGGCTCATGAACACTGAAGCTTTCTTT.